One and the same sample provided the 16 T cell receptor beta chains below, sequenced in a study of glioma-infiltrating T cells after dendritic cell vaccination. Sequenced by immunoSEQ multiplex PCR; TCRdb stores in-frame clones only, minus some. Seen here are about 73,000 clones, about 80% observed once, and the top ten hold 2.1%. The material was blood, obtained before dendritic cell vaccination. All receptors derive from a human donor with glioblastoma.

The rearrangement links TRBV19 to TRBJ2-5; 9 nucleotides agree with TRBD2. The CDR3 has 18 amino acids. V lost 3 bases, J lost 5 bases, and 16 bases stayed unmatched. Germline V lookup: CDR1 LNHDA, CDR2 SQIVND (reference sequence). In DNA form, the CDR3 reads TGTGCCAGTAGTATCCGCGGGAGGGTTACATCAAATGATGAGACCCAGTACTTC. It is translated as CASSIRGRVTSNDETQYF.

The chain combines TRBV2 with TRBJ2-2; 7 nucleotides match TRBD2. The CDR3 loop spans 15 amino acids. Trimming removed 9 bases from V and 5 bases from J; junction bases left unmatched: 12. Germline V gene data show CDR1 as SNHLY and CDR2 as FYNNEI. The CDR3: CARQAGPTKTGELFF. The CDR3 nucleotides are TGTGCCAGGCAAGCGGGACCAACAAAGACCGGGGAGCTGTTTTTT. Full variable domain (remainder filled in from reference TRBV2 and TRBJ2-2): EPEVTQTPSHQVTQMGQEVILRCVPISNHLYFYWYRQILGQKVEFLVSFYNNEISEKSEIFDDQFSVERPDGSNFTLKIRSTKLEDSAMYFCARQAGPTKTGELFFGEGSRLTVL.

CDR3 bases: TGCGCCAGCAGCCCGCCGGGACAGGATTACACTGAAGCTTTCTTT. Translating gives CASSPPGQDYTEAFF. The rearrangement links TRBV5-1 to TRBJ1-1, with 8 bases matching TRBD1. The junction had 8 bases not matched to a gene; V was cut back by 4 bases and J by 3 bases. The CDR3 consists of 15 residues. CDR1 and CDR2 from the germline V gene are SGHRS and YFSETQ.

The chain joins TRBV11-2 to TRBJ1-5; no reliable D call. The germline V and J ends were trimmed by 6 bases and 9 bases, with 12 bases remaining between them. CDR1 is SGHAT, CDR2 FQNNGV, per germline. The length of the CDR3 is 12 residues. This chain's CDR3 is CASSLKGGPQHF. The CDR3 DNA reads TGTGCCAGCAGTCTAAAGGGAGGGCCCCAGCATTTT.

The genes are TRBV7-2 and TRBJ2-7, with a weak D call TRBD2 (6 bases). Germline CDR1 and CDR2: SGHTA and FQGNSA. Between the trimmed V and J ends, which lost 5 bases and 3 bases, there was a span of 17 bases. The CDR3 loop spans 15 amino acids. The CDR3 spells CASSPGDGFNYEQYF. For the CDR3, the DNA is TGTGCCAGCAGCCCGGGGGACGGATTCAACTACGAGCAGTACTTC. The complete variable domain, with remaining parts taken from reference TRBV7-2 and TRBJ2-7, reads GAGVSQSPSNKVTEKGKDVELRCDPISGHTALYWYRQSLGQGLEFLIYFQGNSAPDKSGLPSDRFSAERTGGSVSTLTIQRTQQEDSAVYLCASSPGDGFNYEQYFGPGTRLTVT.

In nucleotides, the CDR3 is TGTGCCAGCTCACTCCTACCGACAGGGGGCCCCTACGAGCAGTACTTC. Amino acid sequence: CASSLLPTGGPYEQYF. This chain links TRBV18 with TRBJ2-7; 10 positions match TRBD1. Germline CDR1 KGHSH, CDR2 LQKENI. The CDR3 runs to 16 residues. The junction had 8 bases not matched to a gene; V was cut back by 4 bases and J by 2 bases. Looking up the rest from reference TRBV18 and TRBJ2-7 gives the full variable domain: NAGVMQNPRHLVRRRGQEARLRCSPMKGHSHVYWYRQLPEEGLKFMVYLQKENIIDESGMPKERFSAEFPKEGPSILRIQQVVRGDSAAYFCASSLLPTGGPYEQYFGPGTRLTVT.

This clone has a handful of counts. The chain links TRBV6-1 to TRBJ2-7, with D tentatively TRBD1 (6 bases). Trimming stripped 5 bases from V and 0 bases from J, with 11 bases between. Germline V gives CDR1 MNHNS, CDR2 SASEGT. This CDR3 comprises 14 residues. This CDR3 is CASSFSDSSYEQYF. Here the CDR3 DNA reads TGTGCCAGCAGTTTCTCGGACAGCTCCTACGAGCAGTACTTC.

The CDR3 here is CASSLADTGELFF. The CDR3 DNA follows: TGTGCCAGCTCTCTAGCGGACACCGGGGAGCTGTTTTTT. The V call is TRBV7-3, the J call TRBJ2-2; 7 positions agree with TRBD2. The CDR3 is 13 amino acids. With V trimmed by 8 bases and J by 3 bases, 3 bases remained unmatched. Germline V gene sequence: CDR1 SGHTA, CDR2 FQGTGA.

The chain employs TRBV19 and TRBJ2-7; 9 bases map to TRBD1. Germline CDR1 LNHDA, CDR2 SQIVND (reference sequence). This CDR3 contains 18 residues. V dropped 5 bases and J dropped 2; count of bases not matched to a gene: 16. Here the CDR3 DNA reads TGTGCCAGTAGTTCAAGGGGGGGAAGGACAGGGGCGGCCTACGAGCAGTACTTC. Translated: CASSSRGGRTGAAYEQYF.

This chain links TRBV6-1 with TRBJ1-2; TRBD1 matches at 7 bases. The CDR3 contains 13 residues. Germline V gene lookup returns CDR1 MNHNS and CDR2 SASEGT. The V segment lost 7 bases and the J segment 0 bases; nucleotides outside the gene matches: 2. The CDR3 reads CASTQGANYGYTF. The CDR3 bases are TGTGCCAGCACCCAGGGGGCTAACTATGGCTACACCTTC.

V and J are TRBV2 and TRBJ2-1; the match to TRBD2 covers 8 bases. CDR1 SNHLY and CDR2 FYNNEI come from the germline V gene. V trimming: 4 bases; J trimming: 1 base; junction bases outside the gene matches: 9. This CDR3 has 17 amino acids. The CDR3, as DNA: TGTGCCAGCAGTGCCCGGGGCGGGGGGTGGTCCTACAATGAGCAGTTCTTC. As protein: CASSARGGGWSYNEQFF.

V is TRBV19 and J is TRBJ1-3, with unresolved D. The V and J ends lost 5 bases and 2 bases respectively, with 10 bases between them. CDR1 LNHDA and CDR2 SQIVND come from the germline V gene (reference sequence). The CDR3 is 14 residues long. Written as DNA, the CDR3 is TGTGCCAGTAGTCCCCAGGCTGCTGGAAACACCATATATTTT. This encodes CASSPQAAGNTIYF. Drawing the rest from reference TRBV19 and TRBJ1-3, the complete variable domain is DGGITQSPKYLFRKEGQNVTLSCEQNLNHDAMYWYRQDPGQGLRLIYYSQIVNDFQKGDIAEGYSVSREKKESFPLTVTSAQKNPTAFYLCASSPQAAGNTIYFGEGSWLTVV.

The V call is TRBV30, the J call TRBJ1-3; no clear D. V was trimmed by 2 bases and J by 4 bases, leaving 15 bases between them. The germline V gene has CDR1 GTSNPN and CDR2 SVGIG (reference sequence). The CDR3 runs to 15 residues. The chain's CDR3 is CAWSRPMSRGNTIYF. As DNA, the CDR3 is TGTGCCTGGAGTCGGCCAATGTCGCGGGGAAACACCATATATTTT.

The V call is TRBV4-2, the J call TRBJ2-5; D uncertain. Per the germline V gene, CDR1 is LGHNA and CDR2 is YNFKEQ. V was cut by 3 bases and J by 5 bases, with 13 bases left in between. This CDR3 comprises 14 residues. In DNA form, the CDR3 reads TGTGCCAGCAGCCAGGGCGCCGTTAGGGAGACCCAGTACTTC. Translation: CASSQGAVRETQYF.

This clone was counted between two and nine times. DNA of the CDR3: TGCGCCAGCAGCCGACAGGGAGGATATAATTCACCCCTCCACTTT. This translates into CASSRQGGYNSPLHF. V usage is TRBV4-1 and J usage is TRBJ1-6, with 7 bases lining up with TRBD1. CDR1 MGHRA and CDR2 YSYEKL come from the germline V gene. The ends lost 4 bases at V and 4 bases at J; junction bases unmatched: 4. The CDR3 is 15 residues long.

The CDR3 is CASSFDSNYGYTF. The CDR3 DNA sequence: TGTGCCAGCAGCTTTGACAGCAACTATGGCTACACCTTC. The chain couples TRBV5-4 to TRBJ1-2; D possibly corresponds to TRBD1 (5 bases). CDR3 length: 13 amino acids. Germline loops: CDR1 SGHNT, CDR2 YYREEE (reference sequence). The V and J ends lost 2 bases and 2 bases respectively, with 7 bases between them.